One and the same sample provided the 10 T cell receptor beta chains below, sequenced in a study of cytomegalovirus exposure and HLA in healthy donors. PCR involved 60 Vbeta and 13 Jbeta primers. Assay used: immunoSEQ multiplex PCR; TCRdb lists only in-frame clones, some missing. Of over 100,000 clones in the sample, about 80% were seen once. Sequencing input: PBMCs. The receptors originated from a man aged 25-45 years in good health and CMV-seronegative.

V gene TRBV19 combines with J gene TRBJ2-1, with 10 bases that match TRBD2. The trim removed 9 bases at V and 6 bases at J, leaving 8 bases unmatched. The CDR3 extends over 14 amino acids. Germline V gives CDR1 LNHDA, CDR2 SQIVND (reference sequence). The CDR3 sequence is CARRGLAPINEQFF. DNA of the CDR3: TGTGCCAGACGGGGACTAGCGCCCATCAATGAGCAGTTCTTC.

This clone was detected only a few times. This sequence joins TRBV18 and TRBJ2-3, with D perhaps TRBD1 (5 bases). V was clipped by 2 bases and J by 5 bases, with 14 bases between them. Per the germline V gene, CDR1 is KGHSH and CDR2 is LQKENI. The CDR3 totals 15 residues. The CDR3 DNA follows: TGTGCCAGCTCACCAGGACGACAGACGCTAGATACGCAGTATTTT. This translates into CASSPGRQTLDTQYF.

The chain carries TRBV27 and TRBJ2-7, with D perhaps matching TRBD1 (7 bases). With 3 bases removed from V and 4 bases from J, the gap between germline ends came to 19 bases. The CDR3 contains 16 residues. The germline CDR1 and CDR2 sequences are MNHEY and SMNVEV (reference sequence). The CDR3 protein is CASSFQGGYPVYEQYF. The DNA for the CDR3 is TGTGCCAGCAGTTTTCAGGGGGGCTACCCCGTATACGAGCAGTACTTC.

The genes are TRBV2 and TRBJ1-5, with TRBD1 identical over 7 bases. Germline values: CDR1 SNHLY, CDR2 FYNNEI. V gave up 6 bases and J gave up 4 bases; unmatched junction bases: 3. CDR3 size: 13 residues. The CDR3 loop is CASSGTANQPQHF. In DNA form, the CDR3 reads TGTGCCAGCAGCGGGACAGCTAATCAGCCCCAGCATTTT.

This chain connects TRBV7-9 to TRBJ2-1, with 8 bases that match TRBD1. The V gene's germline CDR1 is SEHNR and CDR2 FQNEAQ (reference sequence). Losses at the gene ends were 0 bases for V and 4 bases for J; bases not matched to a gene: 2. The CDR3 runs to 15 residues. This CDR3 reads CASSLARTGYNEQFF. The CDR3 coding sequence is TGTGCCAGCAGCTTAGCGCGGACAGGGTACAATGAGCAGTTCTTC.

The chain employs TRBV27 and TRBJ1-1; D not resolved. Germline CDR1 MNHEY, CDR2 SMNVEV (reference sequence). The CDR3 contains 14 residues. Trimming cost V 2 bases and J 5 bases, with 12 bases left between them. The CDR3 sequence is CASSLARGETEAFF. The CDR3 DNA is TGTGCCAGCAGTTTAGCCAGAGGCGAAACTGAAGCTTTCTTT.

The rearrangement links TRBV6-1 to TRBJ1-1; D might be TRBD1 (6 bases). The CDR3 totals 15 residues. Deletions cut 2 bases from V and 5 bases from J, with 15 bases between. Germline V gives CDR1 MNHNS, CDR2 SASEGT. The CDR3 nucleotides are TGTGCCAGCAGTGAATCCGGCAGGGGTATGACTGAAGCTTTCTTT. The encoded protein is CASSESGRGMTEAFF.

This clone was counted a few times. The CDR3 region has the DNA TGTGCCAGCAGTCCCCCGGGACTAGGCTACGAGCAGTACTTC. This encodes CASSPPGLGYEQYF. V gene TRBV6-5 combines with J gene TRBJ2-7; 8 positions agree with TRBD2. J gave up 3 bases and V 5 bases, and 6 bases lay outside the gene matches. The CDR3 runs 14 residues. Germline assignment: CDR1 MNHEY and CDR2 SVGAGI.

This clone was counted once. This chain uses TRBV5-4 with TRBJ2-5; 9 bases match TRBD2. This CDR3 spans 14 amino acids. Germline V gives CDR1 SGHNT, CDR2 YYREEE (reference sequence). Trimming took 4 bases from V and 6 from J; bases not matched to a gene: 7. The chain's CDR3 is CASSAPSGEKTQYF. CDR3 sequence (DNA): TGTGCCAGCAGCGCACCTAGCGGGGAAAAGACCCAGTACTTC.

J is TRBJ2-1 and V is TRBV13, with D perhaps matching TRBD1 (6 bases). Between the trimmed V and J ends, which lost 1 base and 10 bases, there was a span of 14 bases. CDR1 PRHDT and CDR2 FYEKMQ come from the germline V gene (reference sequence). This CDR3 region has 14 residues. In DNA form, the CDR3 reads TGTGCCAGCAGCTTAGCCAGGGGCCATTGGGAGCAGTTCTTC. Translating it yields CASSLARGHWEQFF.